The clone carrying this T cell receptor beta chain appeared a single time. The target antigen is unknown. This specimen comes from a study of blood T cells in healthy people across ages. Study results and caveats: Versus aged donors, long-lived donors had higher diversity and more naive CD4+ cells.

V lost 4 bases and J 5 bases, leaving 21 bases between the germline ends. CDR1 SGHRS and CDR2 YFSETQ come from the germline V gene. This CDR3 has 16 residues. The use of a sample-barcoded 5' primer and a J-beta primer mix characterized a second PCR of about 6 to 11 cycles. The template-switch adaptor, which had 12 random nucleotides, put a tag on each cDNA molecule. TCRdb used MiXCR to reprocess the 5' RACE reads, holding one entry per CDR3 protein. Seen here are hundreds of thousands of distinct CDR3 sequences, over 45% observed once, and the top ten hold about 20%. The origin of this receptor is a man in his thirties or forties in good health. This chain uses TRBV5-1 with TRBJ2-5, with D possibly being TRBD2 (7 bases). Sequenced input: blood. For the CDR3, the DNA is TGCGCCAGCAGCACACTTGCGGGGGCCGCCTGGGAGACCCAGTACTTC. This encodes CASSTLAGAAWETQYF.